The 12 T cell receptor beta chains below were found in one sample sequenced in a study of blood T cell repertoires in COVID-19. Clones were read by immunoSEQ multiplex PCR, and TCRdb kept only the in-frame ones, dropping some. This table holds roughly 250,000 clones, about nine tenths found once. The sequenced sample was peripheral blood. The receptors shown here come from a man aged 60-69 years who had recovered from COVID-19.

The chain joins TRBV6-2 or TRBV6-3 to TRBJ2-5, with D possibly matching TRBD2 (5 bases). Germline V lookup: CDR1 MNHEY, CDR2 SVGEGT. V was trimmed by 2 bases and J by 2 bases, leaving 18 bases between them. This CDR3 is 17 amino acids long. CDR3 region: CASSYPNRGRRQETQYF. CDR3 nucleotide sequence: TGTGCCAGCAGTTACCCCAACCGGGGAAGGCGGCAAGAGACCCAGTACTTC.

The V call is TRBV24-1, the J call TRBJ2-4, with D maybe TRBD2 (7 bases). The CDR3 has 16 residues. V gave up 4 bases and J gave up 9 bases, with 21 bases separating them. CDR1 is KGHDR and CDR2 is SFDVKD in the germline V gene. The chain's CDR3 is CATSDLSGGYISIQYF. The CDR3 coding sequence is TGTGCCACCAGTGACTTATCGGGGGGCTATATTAGCATTCAGTACTTC.

The chain links TRBV7-8 to TRBJ2-5; possible D gene TRBD1, 5 bases. Germline values: CDR1 SGHVS, CDR2 FQNEAQ. V shed 6 bases and J shed 5 bases, with 16 bases lying between them. CDR3 size: 14 residues. The CDR3 DNA reads TGTGCCAGCAGGCAACAGGTGCTCGAGGAGACCCAGTACTTC. Translated: CASRQQVLEETQYF.

The chain carries TRBV18 and TRBJ1-3; tentative D call: TRBD1 (6 bases). Looked up from germline, CDR1 is KGHSH and CDR2 is LQKENI. This CDR3 region has 18 residues. Trimming stripped 3 bases from V and 4 bases from J, with 22 bases between. CDR3 coding DNA: TGTGCCAGCTCACCTACCGCCAATACAGGGTTATCAGGAAACACCATATATTTT. Amino acids: CASSPTANTGLSGNTIYF.

The J gene is TRBJ1-6, the V gene TRBV2; D not resolved. Trimming took 4 bases from V and 5 from J, leaving 9 bases between them. The CDR3 contains 14 residues. Germline assignment: CDR1 SNHLY and CDR2 FYNNEI. CDR3 sequence (DNA): TGTGCCAGCAGTGTCCGACTAAATAATTCACCCCTCCACTTT. Amino acids: CASSVRLNNSPLHF.

On this clone: Other DNA sequences of this sample code for an identical CDR3. V usage is TRBV20-1 and J usage is TRBJ1-2; 8 bases line up with TRBD1. The CDR3 is 11 residues long. With 3 bases clipped from V and 6 bases from J, the junction kept 0 bases outside the gene matches. Germline V gene sequence: CDR1 DFQATT, CDR2 SNEGSKA (reference sequence). CDR3 DNA: TGCAGTGCTAGGACAGGGGATGGCTACACCTTC. Translating gives CSARTGDGYTF.

This clone was counted a single time. J is TRBJ2-2 and V is TRBV11-2; 7 nucleotides align to TRBD1. V was pared by 2 bases and J by 5 bases, with 8 bases of the junction left unmatched. Germline CDR1 SGHAT, CDR2 FQNNGV. CDR3 length equals 16 residues. The CDR3 bases are TGTGCCAGCAGCTTAAGAGGGACAGTGGTAACCGGGGAGCTGTTTTTT. Encoded protein: CASSLRGTVVTGELFF.

The rearrangement links TRBV19 to TRBJ1-4; D call uncertain. This CDR3 has 18 amino acids. The V and J ends lost 4 bases and 7 bases respectively, with 25 bases between them. Germline V gives CDR1 LNHDA, CDR2 SQIVND (reference sequence). The CDR3 DNA sequence: TGTGCCAGTAGTACCCACCTCCCCGTAGTTGAGGTGACTGAAAAACTGTTTTTT. It codes for CASSTHLPVVEVTEKLFF.

Comments on this clone: The sample contains more than one DNA sequence encoding this CDR3. The chain links TRBV5-4 to TRBJ1-2; a possible D gene is TRBD1 (5 bases). V was shortened by 5 bases and J by 4 bases, with 9 bases between the two germline ends. From germline, CDR1 is SGHNT and CDR2 YYREEE (reference sequence). CDR3 length: 12 residues. The CDR3 DNA sequence: TGTGCCAGCAGTAGAGACAGCTATGGCTACACCTTC. It yields the protein CASSRDSYGYTF.

V usage is TRBV7-2 and J usage is TRBJ2-1, with TRBD1 matching over 8 bases. Germline V gene data show CDR1 as SGHTA and CDR2 as FQGNSA. CDR3 length: 15 residues. Trimming took 2 bases from V and 7 from J; bases not matched to a gene: 7. The CDR3 sequence is CASSLPQGVNNEQFF. CDR3 in DNA: TGTGCCAGCAGCTTACCACAGGGGGTCAATAATGAGCAGTTCTTC.

V usage is TRBV7-9 and J usage is TRBJ2-2, with TRBD2 identical over 10 bases. The germline V gene encodes CDR1 SEHNR and CDR2 FQNEAQ (reference sequence). V lost 4 bases to trimming and J lost 3 bases; unmatched junction nucleotides: 8. The CDR3 length is 17 residues. The CDR3 loop is CASSSPSGGAYTGELFF. DNA for the CDR3: TGTGCCAGCAGCTCCCCGAGCGGGGGGGCTTACACCGGGGAGCTGTTTTTT.

V usage is TRBV30 and J usage is TRBJ1-1; a weak D match, TRBD1 (5 bases). Germline lookup yields CDR1 GTSNPN and CDR2 SVGIG (reference sequence). V lost 4 bases, J lost 5 bases, and 20 bases lay in between. The CDR3 runs to 15 residues. CDR3 DNA: TGTGCCTGGACCCTGAAGGGGAGGGAGGGTACTGAAGCTTTCTTT. It codes for CAWTLKGREGTEAFF.